Listed here are 27 T cell receptor beta chains from one sample, sequenced in a study of blood T cells in healthy people across ages. Through a sample-barcoded 5' primer and a J-beta primer mix, a second PCR was run for roughly 6 to 11 cycles. In TCRdb, the 5' RACE reads were re-called with MiXCR into one record per CDR3 protein. Of over 1,300,000 distinct CDR3 sequences in the sample, around 55% were seen once. The sequenced material came from blood. The receptors come from a man younger than 35 in good health.

V and J are TRBV28 and TRBJ1-1, with 8 bases that match TRBD1. This CDR3 is 16 amino acids long. The germline CDR1 and CDR2 sequences are MDHEN and SYDVKM. The ends lost 4 bases at V and 6 bases at J; junction bases unmatched: 13. Here the CDR3 reads CASSSILDRGIAEAFF. The CDR3, as DNA: TGTGCCAGCAGTTCAATACTAGACAGGGGTATCGCTGAAGCTTTCTTT.

The rearrangement joins TRBV4-1 to TRBJ1-2; possibly TRBD1 for D (6 bases). The germline V and J ends were trimmed by 1 base and 6 bases, with 21 bases remaining between them. The germline gives CDR1 MGHRA, CDR2 YSYEKL. This CDR3 is built from 17 residues. The CDR3 DNA reads TGCGCCAGCAGCCAAGTAACACTTACAGGGTCTTCGGATGGCTACACCTTC. Translation gives CASSQVTLTGSSDGYTF.

This clonotype was picked up a small number of times. The rearrangement joins TRBV12-3 or TRBV12-4 to TRBJ2-5; 7 bases are a match to TRBD2. The trim removed 7 bases at V and 4 bases at J, leaving 3 bases unmatched. The CDR3 length is 12 residues. As DNA, the CDR3 is TGTGCCAGCATGACGGGGGGAGAGACCCAGTACTTC. Translating gives CASMTGGETQYF.

This clonotype was found a few times. The V and J genes are TRBV20-1 and TRBJ1-1; D might be TRBD1 (6 bases). Trimming cost V 4 bases and J 1 base, with 10 bases left between them. CDR1 and CDR2 (germline): DFQATT, SNEGSKA (reference sequence). This CDR3 contains 13 residues. CDR3: CSAIKGQNTEAFF. The CDR3 DNA reads as TGCAGTGCTATTAAGGGACAGAACACTGAAGCTTTCTTT.

This clonotype has a handful of counts. The rearrangement joins TRBV4-1 to TRBJ2-1; D may be TRBD1 (6 bases). V lost 0 bases and J lost 4, with 13 bases in between. The CDR3 has 16 residues. Germline-derived CDR1 and CDR2 are MGHRA and YSYEKL. In DNA, the CDR3 is TGCGCCAGCAGCCAAGATCAGGGACAAAAATACAATGAGCAGTTCTTC. Encoded protein: CASSQDQGQKYNEQFF.

The rearrangement uses TRBV4-1 and TRBJ2-7; TRBD1 is a possible D gene (5 bases). Germline-derived CDR1 and CDR2 are MGHRA and YSYEKL. V lost 4 bases and J lost 6, with 19 bases in between. The length of the CDR3 is 15 residues. In nucleotides, the CDR3 is TGCGCCAGCAGCCGCAACGCCCAGTTAGGGGCCGAGCAGTACTTC. The encoded protein is CASSRNAQLGAEQYF.

This clonotype was recorded a few times. The rearrangement links TRBV4-2 to TRBJ2-3; TRBD2 agrees at 7 bases. This CDR3 is 17 amino acids long. J was trimmed by 4 bases and V by 3 bases; bases with no gene match: 13. The germline gives CDR1 LGHNA, CDR2 YNFKEQ. CDR3 sequence reads: CASSQELASLGSDTQYF. The CDR3 coding sequence is TGTGCCAGCAGCCAGGAACTAGCGTCCCTTGGGTCAGATACGCAGTATTTT.

This clonotype came up a few times. The chain uses TRBV12-3 or TRBV12-4 and TRBJ2-2; D is unresolved. The CDR3 sequence is 12 residues long. Between the trimmed V and J ends, which lost 3 bases and 9 bases, there was a span of 8 bases. CDR3 amino acids: CASSFHSRELFF. The CDR3 bases are TGTGCCAGCAGTTTTCATTCCCGGGAGCTGTTTTTT.

This sequence joins TRBV27 and TRBJ2-1; D uncertain. The J call is doubtful: the DNA matches TRBJ2-7 better. The germline V gene encodes CDR1 MNHEY and CDR2 SMNVEV (reference sequence). The CDR3 contains 14 residues. The CDR3: CASSTSSSYNEQYF. Written as DNA, the CDR3 is TGTGCCAGCAGCACTTCGAGCTCCTACAATGAGCAGTACTTC.

The chain has TRBV7-2 and TRBJ1-1; unclear D gene. Germline V gives CDR1 SGHTA, CDR2 FQGNSA. The V gene lost 3 bases and the J gene lost 3 bases, with 11 bases spanning the gap. The CDR3 sequence is 14 residues long. CDR3 DNA sequence: TGTGCCAGCAGCTTGGTTACGGGGTACACTGAAGCTTTCTTT. It translates to CASSLVTGYTEAFF.

The chain couples TRBV12-5 to TRBJ1-6; D unclear. Germline assignment: CDR1 LGHNT and CDR2 FRNRAP. CDR3 length equals 21 residues. Trimming left V 0 bases short and J 7 bases short, with 28 bases between. The CDR3 DNA reads as TGTGCTAGTGGTTTGGTACCTACTCCCTTGGCGAGGCCGGAGGAGAATTCACCCCTCCACTTT. It specifies CASGLVPTPLARPEENSPLHF. Complete variable domain (other parts from reference TRBV12-5 and TRBJ1-6): DARVTQTPRHKVTEMGQEVTMRCQPILGHNTVFWYRQTMMQGLELLAYFRNRAPLDDSGMPKDRFSAEMPDATLATLKIQPSEPRDSAVYFCASGLVPTPLARPEENSPLHFGNGTRLTVT.

J is TRBJ2-1 and V is TRBV5-5; tentatively, D is TRBD2 (6 bases). The ends were cut back, 0 bases at V and 9 bases at J, with 13 bases in the middle. In germline, CDR1 is SGHKS, CDR2 YYEKEE (reference sequence). CDR3 length: 14 residues. The CDR3 DNA follows: TGTGCCAGCAGCTTGGTAGGAGGGGCGGGTGAGCAGTTCTTC. Its protein is CASSLVGGAGEQFF.

The J gene is TRBJ2-5, the V gene TRBV6-6; D could derive from TRBD1 or TRBD2 (6 bases each). V gave up 7 bases and J gave up 5 bases, with 17 bases separating them. CDR1 is MNHNY, CDR2 SVGAGI, per germline (reference sequence). This CDR3 is 14 amino acids long. The CDR3 region is CASKKTGGDETQYF. CDR3 DNA sequence: TGTGCCAGCAAAAAGACAGGCGGGGACGAGACCCAGTACTTC.

V gene TRBV29-1 combines with J gene TRBJ1-1; D is unresolved. There are 12 residues in the CDR3. The ends were cut back, 7 bases at V and 0 bases at J, with 9 bases in the middle. CDR1 and CDR2 (germline): SQVTM, ANQGSEA. CDR3 sequence: CSAEVMNTEAFF. CDR3 nucleotides: TGCAGCGCGGAGGTAATGAACACTGAAGCTTTCTTT. The entire variable domain, with the rest obtained from reference TRBV29-1 and TRBJ1-1, is as follows: SAVISQKPSRDICQRGTSLTIQCQVDSQVTMMFWYRQQPGQSLTLIATANQGSEATYESGFVIDKFPISRPNLTFSTLTVSNMSPEDSSIYLCSAEVMNTEAFFGQGTRLTVV.

This chain uses TRBV13 with TRBJ2-6, with unresolved D. Trimming stripped 0 bases from V and 8 bases from J, with 5 bases between. Germline lookup yields CDR1 PRHDT and CDR2 FYEKMQ (reference sequence). This CDR3 is 13 amino acids long. CDR3 bases: TGTGCCAGCAGCTTAGGAGGTACCAACGTCCTGACTTTC. It yields the protein CASSLGGTNVLTF.

This chain uses TRBV4-3 with TRBJ2-4; D may correspond to TRBD1 or TRBD2 (6 bases each). The J call is uncertain, as TRBJ2-7 better fits the DNA end. The CDR3 runs to 16 residues. From germline, CDR1 is LGHNA and CDR2 YSLEER. The CDR3 DNA reads as TGCGCCAGCAGCCAAGACTTTATCGGGGGCGACGACGAGCAGTACTTC. It yields the protein CASSQDFIGGDDEQYF.

This clonotype was counted only a few times. This chain connects TRBV6-1 to TRBJ2-3; 10 bases fit TRBD2. This CDR3 spans 18 amino acids. J lost 0 bases, V lost 2 bases, and 8 bases had no gene match. Germline V CDR1 and CDR2: MNHNS, SASEGT. CDR3 coding DNA: TGTGCCAGCAGTGAAAACCAGCGGGAGGGTTATAGCACAGATACGCAGTATTTT. As protein: CASSENQREGYSTDTQYF.

The V call is TRBV6-6, the J call TRBJ2-3; 11 nucleotides match TRBD1. CDR3 size: 16 residues. V trimming: 5 bases; J trimming: 4 bases; junction bases outside the gene matches: 8. CDR1 is MNHNY, CDR2 SVGAGI, per germline (reference sequence). In DNA, the CDR3 is TGTGCCAGCAGTCCCGAGGACAGGGGGCTCGCAGATACGCAGTATTTT. This codes for CASSPEDRGLADTQYF.

V gene TRBV4-1 combines with J gene TRBJ2-1, with D hard to call. CDR3 length: 14 amino acids. The germline V gene has CDR1 MGHRA and CDR2 YSYEKL. Trimming cost V 1 base and J 4 bases, with 8 bases left between them. The CDR3 loop reads CASSQVGPYNEQFF. The CDR3, as DNA: TGCGCCAGCAGCCAAGTTGGCCCTTACAATGAGCAGTTCTTC.

This clonotype was picked up many times. V and J are TRBV20-1 and TRBJ2-7, with D perhaps matching TRBD2 (6 bases). The CDR3 extends over 13 amino acids. Looked up from germline, CDR1 is DFQATT and CDR2 is SNEGSKA (reference sequence). Trimming cost V 3 bases and J 1 base, with 10 bases left between them. The CDR3 loop reads CSAREGGSYEQYF. CDR3 in DNA: TGCAGTGCTAGGGAGGGCGGGTCCTACGAGCAGTACTTC.

This clonotype occurred once. V is TRBV28 and J is TRBJ2-1; the D is unclear. The CDR3 runs 16 residues. Germline-derived CDR1 and CDR2 are MDHEN and SYDVKM. Trimming removed 8 bases from V and 8 bases from J, with 25 bases in between. CDR3 amino acids: CASRSLKWVVSYEQFF. CDR3 coding DNA: TGTGCCAGCCGTTCTCTGAAGTGGGTTGTGAGCTATGAGCAGTTCTTC. Full variable domain (outside the CDR3, taken from reference TRBV28 and TRBJ2-1): DVKVTQSSRYLVKRTGEKVFLECVQDMDHENMFWYRQDPGLGLRLIYFSYDVKMKEKGDIPEGYSVSREKKERFSLILESASTNQTSMYLCASRSLKWVVSYEQFFGPGTRLTVL.

This clonotype was recorded only once. This rearrangement joins TRBV6-6 to TRBJ2-1, with 7 bases aligning to TRBD2. CDR1 MNHNY and CDR2 SVGAGI come from the germline V gene (reference sequence). V trimming: 8 bases; J trimming: 9 bases; junction bases outside the gene matches: 4. The CDR3 is 11 amino acids. This CDR3 reads CASLGGSEQFF. DNA of the CDR3: TGTGCCAGCCTGGGGGGGAGTGAGCAGTTCTTC.

This clonotype was seen a few times. The chain carries TRBV11-3 and TRBJ2-2; D is uncertain. Germline V gene sequence: CDR1 SGHNT, CDR2 YENEEA. Trimming stripped 0 bases from V and 3 bases from J, with 5 bases between. The length of the CDR3 is 14 residues. The CDR3 here is CASSLDSYTGELFF. CDR3 nucleotide sequence: TGTGCCAGCAGCTTAGATTCATACACCGGGGAGCTGTTTTTT.

V usage is TRBV15 and J usage is TRBJ1-2, with 9 bases matching TRBD1. Germline trimming cut 6 bases from V and 5 bases from J; bases unmatched to any gene: 4. Looked up from germline, CDR1 is LNHNV and CDR2 is YYDKDF (reference sequence). The CDR3 totals 13 residues. The chain's CDR3 is CATRGTGLYGYTF. CDR3 sequence (DNA): TGTGCCACCAGGGGGACAGGGCTTTATGGCTACACCTTC.

In its sample, this clonotype was seen a few times. V gene TRBV20-1 combines with J gene TRBJ2-3; D unclear. V was trimmed by 8 bases and J by 6 bases, leaving 9 bases between them. The CDR3 length is 10 residues. From germline, CDR1 is DFQATT and CDR2 SNEGSKA (reference sequence). CDR3 residues: CSSVLDTQYF. CDR3 nucleotides: TGCAGTTCAGTTCTTGATACGCAGTATTTT.

The chain is built from TRBV27 and TRBJ2-6, with TRBD2 matching 8 bases. This CDR3 is built from 20 residues. Per germline, CDR1 MNHEY and CDR2 SMNVEV (reference sequence). J was trimmed by 0 bases and V by 3 bases; bases with no gene match: 13. The CDR3 DNA follows: TGTGCCAGCAGTTTGGCGGGGGGTTCCCGACTGGCCTCTGGGGCCAACGTCCTGACTTTC. Amino acid sequence: CASSLAGGSRLASGANVLTF.

Here the CDR3 DNA reads TGTGCCAGCAGCGTGGGACAGACCCTCAATGAGCAGTTCTTC. It codes for CASSVGQTLNEQFF. The rearrangement links TRBV9 to TRBJ2-1, with TRBD1 identical over 7 bases. Germline CDR1 is SGDLS and CDR2 is YYNGEE. The CDR3 sequence is 14 residues long. J gave up 6 bases and V 2 bases, and 5 bases lay outside the gene matches.